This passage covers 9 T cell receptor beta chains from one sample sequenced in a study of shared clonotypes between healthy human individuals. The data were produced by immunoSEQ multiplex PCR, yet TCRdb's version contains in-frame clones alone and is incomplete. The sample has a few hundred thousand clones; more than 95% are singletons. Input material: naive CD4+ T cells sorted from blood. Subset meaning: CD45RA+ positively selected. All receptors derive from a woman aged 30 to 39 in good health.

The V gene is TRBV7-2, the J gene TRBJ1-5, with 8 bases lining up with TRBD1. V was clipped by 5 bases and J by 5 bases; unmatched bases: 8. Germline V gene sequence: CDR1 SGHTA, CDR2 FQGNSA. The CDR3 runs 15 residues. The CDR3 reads CASSARDRLHQPQHF. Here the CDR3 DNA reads TGTGCCAGCAGCGCCCGGGACAGGTTGCATCAGCCCCAGCATTTT.

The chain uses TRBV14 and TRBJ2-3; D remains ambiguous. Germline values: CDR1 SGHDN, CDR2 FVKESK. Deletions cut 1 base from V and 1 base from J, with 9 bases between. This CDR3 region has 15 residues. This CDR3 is CASSQGRTGTDTQYF. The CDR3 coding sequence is TGTGCCAGCAGCCAAGGGCGGACGGGCACAGATACGCAGTATTTT.

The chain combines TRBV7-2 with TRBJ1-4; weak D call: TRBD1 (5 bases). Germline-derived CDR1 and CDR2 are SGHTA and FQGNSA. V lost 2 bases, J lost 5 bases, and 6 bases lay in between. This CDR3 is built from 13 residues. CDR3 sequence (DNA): TGTGCCAGCAGCTTAAACAGGAATGAAAAACTGTTTTTT. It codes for CASSLNRNEKLFF.

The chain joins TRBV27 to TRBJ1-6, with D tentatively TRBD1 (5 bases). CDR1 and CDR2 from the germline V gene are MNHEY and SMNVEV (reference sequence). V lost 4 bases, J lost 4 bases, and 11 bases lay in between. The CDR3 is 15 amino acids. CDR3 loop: CASSSFGQYNSPLHF. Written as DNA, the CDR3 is TGTGCCAGCAGTTCCTTCGGACAATATAATTCACCCCTCCACTTT.

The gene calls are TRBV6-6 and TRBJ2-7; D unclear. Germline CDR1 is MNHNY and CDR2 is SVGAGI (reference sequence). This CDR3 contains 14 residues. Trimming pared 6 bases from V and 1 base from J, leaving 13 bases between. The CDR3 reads CASRTPGTSYEQYF. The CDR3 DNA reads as TGTGCCAGCAGGACCCCCGGCACTTCCTACGAGCAGTACTTC.

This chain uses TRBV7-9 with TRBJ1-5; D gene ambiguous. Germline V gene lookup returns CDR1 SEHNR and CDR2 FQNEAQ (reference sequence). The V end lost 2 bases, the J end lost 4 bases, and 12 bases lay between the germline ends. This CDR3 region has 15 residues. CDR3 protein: CASSLSDSQNQPQHF. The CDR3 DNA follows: TGTGCCAGCAGCTTAAGCGACTCGCAAAATCAGCCCCAGCATTTT.

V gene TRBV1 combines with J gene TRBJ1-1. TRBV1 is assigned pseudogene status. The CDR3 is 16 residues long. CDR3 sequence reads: CTSSRDREGPDTEAFF. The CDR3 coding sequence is TGCACCAGCAGCCGAGATCGTGAGGGACCGGACACTGAAGCTTTCTTT.

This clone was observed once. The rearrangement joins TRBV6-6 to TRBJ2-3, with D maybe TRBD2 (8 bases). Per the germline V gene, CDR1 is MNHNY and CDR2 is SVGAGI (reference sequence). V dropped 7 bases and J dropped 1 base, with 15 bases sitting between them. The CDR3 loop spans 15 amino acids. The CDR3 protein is CASKPGRGRTDTQYF. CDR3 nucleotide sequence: TGTGCCAGCAAGCCCGGGAGGGGGCGCACAGATACGCAGTATTTT.

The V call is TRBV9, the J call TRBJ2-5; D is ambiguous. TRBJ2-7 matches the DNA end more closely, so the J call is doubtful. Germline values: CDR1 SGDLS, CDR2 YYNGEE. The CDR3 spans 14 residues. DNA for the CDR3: TGTGCCAGCAGCGTCAGGCAGGATCCTTACGAGCAGTACTTC. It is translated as CASSVRQDPYEQYF.